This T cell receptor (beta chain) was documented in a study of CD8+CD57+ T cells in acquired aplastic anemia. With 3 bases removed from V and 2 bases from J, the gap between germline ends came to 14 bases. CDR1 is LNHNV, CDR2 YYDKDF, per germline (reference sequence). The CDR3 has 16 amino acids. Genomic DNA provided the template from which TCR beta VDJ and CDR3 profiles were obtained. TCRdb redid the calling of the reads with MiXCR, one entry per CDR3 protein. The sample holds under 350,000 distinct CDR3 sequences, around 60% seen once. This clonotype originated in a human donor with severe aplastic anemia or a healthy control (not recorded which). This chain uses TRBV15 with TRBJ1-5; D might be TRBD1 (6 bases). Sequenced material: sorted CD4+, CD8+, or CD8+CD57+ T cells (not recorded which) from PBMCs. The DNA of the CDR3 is TGTGCCACCAGCAGCGGGGGGCTATACGGCAATCAGCCCCAGCATTTT. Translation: CATSSGGLYGNQPQHF.